The 10 T cell receptor beta chains in this list originate from one sample, sequenced in a study of identical twins. One entry per CDR3 protein results from TCRdb running MiXCR on the 5' RACE reads. Here the sample spans hundreds of thousands of distinct CDR3 sequences, roughly 6% being singletons. Sequencing was performed on naive T cells sorted from blood. The source is a young man in good health.

CDR3 DNA: TGTGCCACCTCCCACGCGGGGGGGGTCGAGCAGTACTTC. This encodes CATSHAGGVEQYF. This rearrangement joins TRBV24-1 to TRBJ2-7; 9 nucleotides align to TRBD2. This CDR3 region has 13 residues. V lost 9 bases to trimming and J lost 6 bases; unmatched junction nucleotides: 8. Germline CDR1 is KGHDR and CDR2 is SFDVKD.

This clonotype was counted between two and nine times. This chain connects TRBV7-9 to TRBJ2-5; D not resolved. The CDR3 contains 16 residues. Trimming took 3 bases from V and 3 from J, leaving 17 bases between them. Germline lookup yields CDR1 SEHNR and CDR2 FQNEAQ (reference sequence). DNA of the CDR3: TGTGCCAGCAGCTTGGGTCCCAGGTTGGACGAAGAGACCCAGTACTTC. This gives the protein CASSLGPRLDEETQYF.

This clonotype was counted a few times. DNA of the CDR3: TGTGCCAGCAGTGGGACAGGTGAGCTGGCGAGCTCCTACAATGAGCAGTTCTTC. Encoded protein: CASSGTGELASSYNEQFF. V and J are TRBV28 and TRBJ2-1; 8 bases agree with TRBD1. Looked up from germline, CDR1 is MDHEN and CDR2 is SYDVKM. This CDR3 comprises 18 residues. V shed 5 bases, J shed 0 bases, and the junction held 12 bases outside the gene matches.

The chain joins TRBV18 to TRBJ2-1, with TRBD2 as a possible D gene (6 bases). This CDR3 is 13 amino acids long. In germline, CDR1 is KGHSH, CDR2 LQKENI. V was pared by 4 bases and J by 7 bases, with 11 bases between. The CDR3 region is CASSLIAENEQFF. CDR3 DNA: TGTGCCAGCTCACTGATAGCGGAGAATGAGCAGTTCTTC.

This clonotype has just a few counts. The V and J genes are TRBV3-1 and TRBJ2-1; the match to TRBD2 covers 10 bases. The CDR3 length is 19 residues. From germline, CDR1 is LGHDT and CDR2 YNNKEL (reference sequence). Trimming at V came to 4 bases and at J to 1 base, leaving 13 bases not matched to a gene. CDR3: CASSRSLAGDLVSYNEQFF. The DNA of the CDR3 is TGTGCCAGCAGCCGCAGTCTAGCGGGAGATCTCGTTTCCTACAATGAGCAGTTCTTC.

The genes are TRBV29-1 and TRBJ2-3; D perhaps matches TRBD1 (6 bases). The CDR3 runs 18 residues. Trimming left V 5 bases short and J 1 base short, with 25 bases between. Germline V gene sequence: CDR1 SQVTM, CDR2 ANQGSEA. The CDR3 region is CSVSAPLSTGKGTDTQYF. Here the CDR3 DNA reads TGCAGCGTTTCGGCTCCCCTCAGTACAGGGAAGGGCACAGATACGCAGTATTTT.

This clonotype was counted many times. The V gene is TRBV12-3 or TRBV12-4, the J gene TRBJ2-7; the D call may be TRBD1 or TRBD2 (5 bases each). Between the trimmed V and J ends, which lost 7 bases and 6 bases, there was a span of 16 bases. The CDR3 is 13 residues long. CDR3 sequence reads: CASTPGREGEQYF. Written as DNA, the CDR3 is TGTGCCAGCACCCCGGGACGAGAGGGCGAGCAGTACTTC.

This clonotype was seen at least ten times. V usage is TRBV12-3 or TRBV12-4 and J usage is TRBJ1-1; no reliable D call. Trimming took off 6 bases at V and 1 base at J, with 12 bases between the two ends. The CDR3 totals 14 residues. The CDR3 coding sequence is TGTGCCAGCAGCCACCTCGGCCGGAACACTGAAGCTTTCTTT. Residues: CASSHLGRNTEAFF.

This clonotype was observed a handful of times. This chain uses TRBV12-3 or TRBV12-4 with TRBJ2-7, with 9 bases that match TRBD2. This CDR3 comprises 15 residues. The junction had 9 bases not matched to a gene; V was cut back by 6 bases and J by 3 bases. The DNA for the CDR3 is TGTGCCAGCAGCCCCAGACTAGCGGCCTTCTACGAGCAGTACGTC. Translating it yields CASSPRLAAFYEQYV.

In its sample, this clonotype was seen many times. This chain links TRBV11-1 with TRBJ2-1, with 8 bases aligning to TRBD1. CDR1 and CDR2 (germline): SGHAT, FQDESV (reference sequence). The CDR3 is made up of 15 amino acids. V lost 5 bases, J lost 0 bases, and 3 bases stayed unmatched. The DNA of the CDR3 is TGTGCCAGCAGCCAGGGGGCGGCCTCCTACAATGAGCAGTTCTTC. Translated, it gives CASSQGAASYNEQFF.